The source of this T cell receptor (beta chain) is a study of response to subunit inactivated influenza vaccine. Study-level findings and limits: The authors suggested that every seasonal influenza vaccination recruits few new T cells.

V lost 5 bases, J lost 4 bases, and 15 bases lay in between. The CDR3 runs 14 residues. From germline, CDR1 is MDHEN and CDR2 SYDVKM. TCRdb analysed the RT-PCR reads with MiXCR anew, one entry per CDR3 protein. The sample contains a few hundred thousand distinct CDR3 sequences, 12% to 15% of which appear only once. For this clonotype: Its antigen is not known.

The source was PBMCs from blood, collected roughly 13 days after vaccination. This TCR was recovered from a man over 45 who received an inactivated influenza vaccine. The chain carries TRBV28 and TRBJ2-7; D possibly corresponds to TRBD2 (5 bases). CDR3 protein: CASSLGLSGYEQYF. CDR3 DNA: TGTGCCAGCAGTCTGGGCCTCTCGGGATACGAGCAGTACTTC.